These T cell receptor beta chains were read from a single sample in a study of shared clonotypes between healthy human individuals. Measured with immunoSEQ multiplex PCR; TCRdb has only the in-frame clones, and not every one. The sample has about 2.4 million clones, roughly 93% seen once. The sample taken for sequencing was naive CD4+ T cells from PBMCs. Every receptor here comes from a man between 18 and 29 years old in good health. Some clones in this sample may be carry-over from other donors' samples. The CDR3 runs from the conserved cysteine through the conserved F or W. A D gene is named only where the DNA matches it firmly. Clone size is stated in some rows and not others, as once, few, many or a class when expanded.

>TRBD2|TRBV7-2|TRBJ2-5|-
TGTGCCAGCAGCTTAGACGGCCGGGGCGGGGGAGAGACCCAGTACTTC
CASSLDGRGGGETQYF
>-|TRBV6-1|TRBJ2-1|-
TGTGCCAGCAGTGAAACCCTCCGGCCCAATGAGCAGTTCTTC
CASSETLRPNEQFF
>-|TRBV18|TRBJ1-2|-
TGTGCCAGCTCACCAGATTTAGGCCGAGTGGGGTATGGCTACACCTTC
CASSPDLGRVGYGYTF
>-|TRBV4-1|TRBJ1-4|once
TGCGCCAGCAGCCAAAACAGGGCTGAAAAACTGTTTTTT
CASSQNRAEKLFF
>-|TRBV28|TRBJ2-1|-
TGTGCCAGCAGCCAAGGGGGGGCGACCTACAATGAGCAGTTCTTC
CASSQGGATYNEQFF
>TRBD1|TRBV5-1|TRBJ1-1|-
TGCGCCAGCAGCTTGGCCCGGACAGGGGGCCTGAACACTGAAGCTTTCTTT
CASSLARTGGLNTEAFF
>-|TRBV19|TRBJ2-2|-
TGTGCCAGTACCGTCCAGGGGGAGGCAGGCACCGGGGAGCTGTTTTTT
CASTVQGEAGTGELFF
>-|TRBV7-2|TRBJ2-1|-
TGTGCCAGCAGCTTTCGAAATGAGCAGTTCTTC
CASSFRNEQFF
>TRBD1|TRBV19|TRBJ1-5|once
TGTGCCAGTGGCGGGGACAGGCGTTATCAGCCCCAGCATTTT
CASGGDRRYQPQHF
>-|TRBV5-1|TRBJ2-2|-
TGCGCCAGCAGCCTTCGACAGGGAGGTTTGACCGGGGAGCTGTTTTTT
CASSLRQGGLTGELFF
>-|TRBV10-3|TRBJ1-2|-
TGTGCCATCAGGGACAGCGGCCGGCTCTACACCTTC
CAIRDSGRLYTF
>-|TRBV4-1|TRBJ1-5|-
TGCGCCAGCAGCCAGAACACGGACGGCTGGAGGAAGACTCATCAGCCCCAGCATTTT
CASSQNTDGWRKTHQPQHF
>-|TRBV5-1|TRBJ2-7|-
TGCGCCAGCAGCGGCCCGGGGGCCTCCTACGAGCAGTACTTC
CASSGPGASYEQYF
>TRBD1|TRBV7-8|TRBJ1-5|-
TGTGCCAGCAGCCCCCGGGACAGGGTCCCGGCTCAGCCCCAGCATTTT
CASSPRDRVPAQPQHF
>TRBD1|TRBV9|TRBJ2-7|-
TGTGCCAGCAGCTCTGGGACAGTGAGCTCCTACGAGCAGTACTTC
CASSSGTVSSYEQYF
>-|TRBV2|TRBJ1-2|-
TGTGCCAGCAGTGTGGAGGGTGGAGGCTACACCTTC
CASSVEGGGYTF